What follows are 20 T cell receptor beta chains derived from one specimen sequenced in a study of cytomegalovirus exposure and HLA in healthy donors. This table comes from immunoSEQ multiplex PCR, and its TCRdb copy is limited to in-frame clones, with some not included. The sample includes some 90,000 clones, over 75% seen only once; the top ten take around 6%. Sample: PBMCs. These receptors came from a man in his late teens or twenties in good health and CMV-seropositive.

The V gene is TRBV4-3, the J gene TRBJ1-1; maybe TRBD1 (5 bases). Germline CDR1 and CDR2: LGHNA and YSLEER. V was clipped by 2 bases and J by 1 base, with 8 bases between them. There are 14 residues in the CDR3. For the CDR3, the DNA is TGCGCCAGCAGCCAACTGACAGAGAACACTGAAGCTTTCTTT. Encoded protein: CASSQLTENTEAFF.

This clone came up once. The chain carries TRBV6-6 and TRBJ2-5, with 9 bases aligning to TRBD1. This CDR3 spans 15 amino acids. With 4 bases clipped from V and 5 bases from J, the junction kept 8 bases outside the gene matches. Germline CDR1 MNHNY, CDR2 SVGAGI (reference sequence). CDR3 sequence (DNA): TGTGCCAGCAGTTCAAACAGGGGGCGTTGGGAGACCCAGTACTTC. Its protein product is CASSSNRGRWETQYF.

J is TRBJ2-2 and V is TRBV4-2, with D perhaps matching TRBD2 (6 bases). This CDR3 spans 15 amino acids. V lost 3 bases and J 1 base, leaving 9 bases between the germline ends. CDR1 is LGHNA and CDR2 is YNFKEQ in the germline V gene. The CDR3: CASSQPGLNTGELFF. The CDR3 nucleotides read TGTGCCAGCAGCCAGCCGGGACTGAACACCGGGGAGCTGTTTTTT.

The V gene is TRBV7-8, the J gene TRBJ2-7; no firm D call. V lost 2 bases and J lost 2, with 10 bases in between. The CDR3 spans 14 residues. Germline V gene lookup returns CDR1 SGHVS and CDR2 FQNEAQ. This CDR3 reads CASSLFQVPYEQYF. The CDR3 bases are TGTGCCAGCAGCTTATTTCAGGTACCCTACGAGCAGTACTTC.

The chain employs TRBV5-1 and TRBJ1-3; TRBD1 might be the D (6 bases). CDR1 SGHRS and CDR2 YFSETQ come from the germline V gene. The V and J ends lost 4 bases and 4 bases respectively, with 12 bases between them. The CDR3 sequence is 14 residues long. CDR3 amino acids: CASSPGTLGNTIYF. DNA for the CDR3: TGCGCCAGCAGCCCGGGGACACTCGGAAACACCATATATTTT.

The chain links TRBV28 to TRBJ2-7; 7 positions match TRBD2. Germline V CDR1 and CDR2: MDHEN, SYDVKM. This CDR3 spans 17 amino acids. V shed 2 bases and J 2 bases; nucleotides not matched to a gene: 12. The CDR3 region is CASSLPHYGGDPYEQYF. The CDR3 nucleotides read TGTGCCAGCAGTTTACCGCATTATGGGGGGGACCCCTACGAGCAGTACTTC. The full variable domain, rest sourced from reference TRBV28 and TRBJ2-7, is DVKVTQSSRYLVKRTGEKVFLECVQDMDHENMFWYRQDPGLGLRLIYFSYDVKMKEKGDIPEGYSVSREKKERFSLILESASTNQTSMYLCASSLPHYGGDPYEQYFGPGTRLTVT.

The V and J genes are TRBV19 and TRBJ2-6; TRBD1 is a possible D gene (6 bases). Germline CDR1 LNHDA, CDR2 SQIVND (reference sequence). CDR3 length equals 17 residues. The V gene lost 3 bases and the J gene lost 0 bases, with 12 bases spanning the gap. The CDR3 DNA follows: TGTGCCAGTAGTATTTTACAGGGTAGCTCTGGGGCCAACGTCCTGACTTTC. It translates to CASSILQGSSGANVLTF.

The chain is built from TRBV6-1 and TRBJ2-1; TRBD2 matches at 7 bases. Trimming took 4 bases from V and 0 from J; bases not matched to a gene: 3. The CDR3 is 15 residues long. Germline CDR1 MNHNS, CDR2 SASEGT. The CDR3 reads CASSAGGGSYNEQFF. DNA of the CDR3: TGTGCCAGCAGTGCGGGCGGGGGCTCCTACAATGAGCAGTTCTTC.

The V and J genes are TRBV4-3 and TRBJ2-5; TRBD2 is a possible D gene (7 bases). Trimming took off 0 bases at V and 3 bases at J, with 23 bases between the two ends. Per germline, CDR1 LGHNA and CDR2 YSLEER. The CDR3 runs 19 residues. This CDR3 is CASSQDGGLGAGEKETQYF. The DNA for the CDR3 is TGCGCCAGCAGCCAAGATGGGGGGCTTGGGGCGGGAGAAAAAGAGACCCAGTACTTC.

This sequence joins TRBV15 and TRBJ2-2; 10 bases fit TRBD2. V trimming: 0 bases; J trimming: 1 base; junction bases outside the gene matches: 2. Germline lookup yields CDR1 LNHNV and CDR2 YYDKDF (reference sequence). CDR3 length: 17 amino acids. Written as DNA, the CDR3 is TGTGCCACCAGCAGAGAAGCGGGAGGGAAGAACACCGGGGAGCTGTTTTTT. Translated: CATSREAGGKNTGELFF.

The chain recombines TRBV10-1 with TRBJ2-5, with a weak D call TRBD2 (6 bases). Germline V CDR1 and CDR2: WNHNN, SYGVQD (reference sequence). This CDR3 comprises 14 residues. V was clipped by 0 bases and J by 2 bases, with 7 bases between them. CDR3 sequence (DNA): TGCGCCAGCAGTGAGTCGGGGGGACAAGAGACCCAGTACTTC. Protein sequence: CASSESGGQETQYF.

This clone was seen only once. The gene calls are TRBV7-9 and TRBJ1-5; D ambiguous. This CDR3 contains 11 residues. The germline V gene has CDR1 SEHNR and CDR2 FQNEAQ (reference sequence). CDR3 sequence (DNA): TGTCCACCCGAGGGTAATCAGCCCCAGCATTTT. The encoded protein is CPPEGNQPQHF. Variable domain in full (rest from reference TRBV7-9 and TRBJ1-5): DTGVSQNPRHKITKRGQNVTFRCDPISEHNRLYWYRQTLGQGPEFLTYFQNEAQLEKSRLLSDRFSAERPKGSFSTLEIQRTEQGDSAMYLCPPEGNQPQHFGDGTRLSIL.

The chain recombines TRBV5-1 with TRBJ2-2, with 8 bases matching TRBD2. J lost 4 bases, V lost 1 base, and 3 bases had no gene match. This CDR3 has 15 amino acids. CDR1 and CDR2 (germline): SGHRS, YFSETQ. The CDR3 DNA reads as TGCGCCAGCAGCTTGTGGGCGGGAGGCACCGGGGAGCTGTTTTTT. This encodes CASSLWAGGTGELFF.

The V and J genes are TRBV19 and TRBJ2-7; 7 bases align to TRBD2. V trimming: 3 bases; J trimming: 2 bases; junction bases outside the gene matches: 7. Germline CDR1 LNHDA, CDR2 SQIVND (reference sequence). CDR3 length: 15 amino acids. DNA for the CDR3: TGTGCCAGTAGTATGGGCGGGAGAAGTCCCTACGAGCAGTACTTC. This gives the protein CASSMGGRSPYEQYF.

The chain joins TRBV27 to TRBJ2-2; possible D gene TRBD1, 8 bases. The CDR3 is made up of 16 amino acids. V was cut by 2 bases and J by 6 bases, with 16 bases left in between. Germline loops: CDR1 MNHEY, CDR2 SMNVEV (reference sequence). CDR3 sequence: CASSLGDRGGSGELFF. For the CDR3, the DNA is TGTGCCAGCAGTTTAGGTGACAGGGGAGGGTCCGGGGAGCTGTTTTTT.

The V call is TRBV7-8, the J call TRBJ2-5; 7 bases match TRBD2. The trim removed 5 bases at V and 3 bases at J, leaving 3 bases unmatched. CDR3 length equals 13 residues. From germline, CDR1 is SGHVS and CDR2 FQNEAQ. CDR3 protein: CASSIGLEETQYF. CDR3 bases: TGTGCCAGCAGCATCGGACTAGAAGAGACCCAGTACTTC.

The chain has TRBV5-1 and TRBJ2-3; the D gene is possibly TRBD2 (6 bases). V lost 0 bases to trimming and J lost 5 bases, with 22 bases between them. There are 18 residues in the CDR3. Germline-derived CDR1 and CDR2 are SGHRS and YFSETQ. Here the CDR3 reads CASSLARDSTYFRDTQYF. CDR3 DNA: TGCGCCAGCAGCTTGGCCAGGGACTCCACATATTTTAGAGATACGCAGTATTTT.

With respect to this clone: Different DNA sequences within this sample yield the same CDR3. The rearrangement uses TRBV7-2 and TRBJ2-7; D might be TRBD2 (6 bases). This CDR3 comprises 14 residues. V lost 0 bases to trimming and J lost 2 bases, with 8 bases between them. CDR1 and CDR2 (germline): SGHTA, FQGNSA. For the CDR3, the DNA is TGTGCCAGCAGCTTAGCGGGGGGTACCTACGAGCAGTACTTC. This encodes CASSLAGGTYEQYF.

The sample holds one count of this clone. The rearrangement joins TRBV14 to TRBJ2-5, with D possibly being TRBD2 (5 bases). This CDR3 has 13 residues. V lost 1 base to trimming and J lost 2 bases, with 5 bases between them. Germline loops: CDR1 SGHDN, CDR2 FVKESK. The CDR3 nucleotides read TGTGCCAGCAGCCAAGGGAGGCAAGAGACCCAGTACTTC. Its translation: CASSQGRQETQYF. Based on the CDR3 plus reference TRBV14 and TRBJ2-5, the full variable domain is EAGVTQFPSHSVIEKGQTVTLRCDPISGHDNLYWYRRVMGKEIKFLLHFVKESKQDESGMPNNRFLAERTGGTYSTLKVQPAELEDSGVYFCASSQGRQETQYFGPGTRLLVL.

This clone turned up a few times. The chain employs TRBV6-1 and TRBJ1-2; D is unclear. Trimming shortened V by 1 base and J by 2 bases, and 17 bases separated the two germline ends. The CDR3 contains 17 residues. CDR1 MNHNS and CDR2 SASEGT come from the germline V gene. CDR3 sequence reads: CASSEVLRVALNYGYTF. For the CDR3, the DNA is TGTGCCAGCAGTGAAGTTTTGAGGGTTGCGCTCAACTATGGCTACACCTTC.